This T cell receptor (beta chain) is from a study of T cell repertoires in cytomegalovirus infection. Turning to the study itself: Indicated by public TCR beta signatures were CMV infection and matching HLA type.

Study-wide results and limits: Ex vivo, HLA-C-restricted CMV-specific TCR beta clonotypes prevailed over the rest of the response. Cumulative public TCR beta family frequency identified CMV carriers with the relevant HLA.

Via MiXCR, TCRdb re-called the reads, giving one row per CDR3 protein. The data contain 450,000 to 550,000 distinct CDR3 sequences, 16% of them singletons. This clonotype was counted ten times or more. The antigen remains unidentified. The germline V and J ends were trimmed by 0 bases and 4 bases, with 13 bases remaining between them. The CDR3 length is 16 residues. Germline V gives CDR1 SEHNR, CDR2 FQNEAQ (reference sequence). The sequence was obtained from a human donor in good health (CMV status not recorded). Some clones in this sample may be carry-over from other donors' samples. The genes are TRBV7-9 and TRBJ2-4, with D possibly being TRBD2 (6 bases). Sequenced sample: CD8+ T cells from PBMCs. This CDR3 is CASSLAGSSVKNIQYF. The CDR3, as DNA: TGTGCCAGCAGCTTAGCGGGTTCTAGCGTAAAAAACATTCAGTACTTC. Combining the CDR3 with reference TRBV7-9 and TRBJ2-4 gives the whole variable domain DTGVSQNPRHKITKRGQNVTFRCDPISEHNRLYWYRQTLGQGPEFLTYFQNEAQLEKSRLLSDRFSAERPKGSFSTLEIQRTEQGDSAMYLCASSLAGSSVKNIQYFGAGTRLSVL.